This TCR beta chain was obtained from a study of blood T cell repertoires in COVID-19. Turning to the study itself: Both acute and convalescent COVID-19 samples were obtained from the United States, Italy and Spain.

This clone is a singleton in its sample. The length of the CDR3 is 16 residues. Trimming stripped 1 base from V and 5 bases from J, with 15 bases between. CDR1 SGHTA and CDR2 FQGTGA come from the germline V gene. Profiling relied on immunoSEQ multiplex PCR, and the TCRdb table lists in-frame clones only, not all of them. The data hold 150,000 to 200,000 clones, with more than 85% observed a single time. The source material was peripheral blood. The clonotype originates from a man aged 35 to 55 with active or convalescent COVID-19. The rearrangement uses TRBV7-3 and TRBJ2-1; no reliable D call. As DNA, the CDR3 is TGTGCCAGCAGCTTAAGGTTCGTAGCTAGGAACAATGAGCAGTTCTTC. It translates to CASSLRFVARNNEQFF. Combining the CDR3 with reference TRBV7-3 and TRBJ2-1 gives the whole variable domain GAGVSQTPSNKVTEKGKYVELRCDPISGHTALYWYRQSLGQGPEFLIYFQGTGAADDSGLPNDRFFAVRPEGSVSTLKIQRTERGDSAVYLCASSLRFVARNNEQFFGPGTRLTVL.